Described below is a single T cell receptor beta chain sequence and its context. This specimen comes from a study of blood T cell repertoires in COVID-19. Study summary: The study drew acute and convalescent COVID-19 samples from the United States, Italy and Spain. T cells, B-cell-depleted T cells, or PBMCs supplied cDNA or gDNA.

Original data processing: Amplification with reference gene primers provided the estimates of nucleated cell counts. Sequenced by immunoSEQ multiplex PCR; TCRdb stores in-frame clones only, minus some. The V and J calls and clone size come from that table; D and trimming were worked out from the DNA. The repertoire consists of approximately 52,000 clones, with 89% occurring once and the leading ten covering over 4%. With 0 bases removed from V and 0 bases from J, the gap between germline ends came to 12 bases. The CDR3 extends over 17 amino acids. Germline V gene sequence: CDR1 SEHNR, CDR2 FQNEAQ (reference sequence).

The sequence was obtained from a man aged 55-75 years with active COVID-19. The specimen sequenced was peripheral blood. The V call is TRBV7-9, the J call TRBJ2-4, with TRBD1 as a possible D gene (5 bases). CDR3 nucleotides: TGTGCCAGCAGCTTAGCACCCCCGACAGAAGCCAAAAACATTCAGTACTTC. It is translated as CASSLAPPTEAKNIQYF.